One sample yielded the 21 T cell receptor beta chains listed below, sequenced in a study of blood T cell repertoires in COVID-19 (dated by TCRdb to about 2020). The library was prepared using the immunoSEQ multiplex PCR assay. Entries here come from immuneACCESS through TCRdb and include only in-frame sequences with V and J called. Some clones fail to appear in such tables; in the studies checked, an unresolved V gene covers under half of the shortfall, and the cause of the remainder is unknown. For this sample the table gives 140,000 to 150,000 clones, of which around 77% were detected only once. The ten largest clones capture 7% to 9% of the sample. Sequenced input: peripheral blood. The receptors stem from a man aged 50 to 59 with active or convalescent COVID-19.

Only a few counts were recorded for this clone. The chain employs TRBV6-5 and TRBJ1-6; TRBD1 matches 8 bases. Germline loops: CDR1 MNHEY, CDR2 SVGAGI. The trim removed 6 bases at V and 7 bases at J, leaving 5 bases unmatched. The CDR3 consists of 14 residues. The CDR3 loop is CASRGQGENSPLHF. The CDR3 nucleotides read TGTGCCAGCAGAGGACAGGGAGAGAATTCACCCCTCCACTTT.

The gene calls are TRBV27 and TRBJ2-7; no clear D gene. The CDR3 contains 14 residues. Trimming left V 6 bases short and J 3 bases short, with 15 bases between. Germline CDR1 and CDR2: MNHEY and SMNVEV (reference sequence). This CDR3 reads CASRAWAAHYEQYF. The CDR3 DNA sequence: TGTGCCAGCAGAGCTTGGGCCGCTCACTACGAGCAGTACTTC.

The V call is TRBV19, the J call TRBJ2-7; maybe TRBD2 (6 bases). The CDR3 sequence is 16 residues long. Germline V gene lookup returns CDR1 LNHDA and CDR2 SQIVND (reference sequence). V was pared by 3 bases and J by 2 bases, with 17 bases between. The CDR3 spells CASSILWGTGTYEQYF. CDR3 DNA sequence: TGTGCCAGTAGTATCCTCTGGGGGACTGGAACCTACGAGCAGTACTTC.

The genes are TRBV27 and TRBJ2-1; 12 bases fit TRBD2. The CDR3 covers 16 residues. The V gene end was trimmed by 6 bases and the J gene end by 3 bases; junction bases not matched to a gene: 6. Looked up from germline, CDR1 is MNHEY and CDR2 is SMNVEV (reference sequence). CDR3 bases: TGTGCCAGCAGCCTCCAGGGACTAGCGGGCTACAATGAGCAGTTCTTC. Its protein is CASSLQGLAGYNEQFF.

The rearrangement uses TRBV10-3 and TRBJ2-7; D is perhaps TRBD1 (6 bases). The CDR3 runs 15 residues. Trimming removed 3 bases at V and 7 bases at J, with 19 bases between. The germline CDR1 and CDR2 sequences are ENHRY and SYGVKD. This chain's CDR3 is CAISEPAGARGEQYF. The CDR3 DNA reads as TGTGCCATCAGTGAACCGGCAGGGGCCCGGGGAGAGCAGTACTTC.

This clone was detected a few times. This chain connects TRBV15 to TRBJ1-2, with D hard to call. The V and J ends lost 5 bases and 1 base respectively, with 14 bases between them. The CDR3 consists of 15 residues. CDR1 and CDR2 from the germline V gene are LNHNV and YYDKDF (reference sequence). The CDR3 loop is CATSLPDTFNYGYTF. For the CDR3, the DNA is TGTGCCACCAGCCTTCCCGACACATTTAACTATGGCTACACCTTC.

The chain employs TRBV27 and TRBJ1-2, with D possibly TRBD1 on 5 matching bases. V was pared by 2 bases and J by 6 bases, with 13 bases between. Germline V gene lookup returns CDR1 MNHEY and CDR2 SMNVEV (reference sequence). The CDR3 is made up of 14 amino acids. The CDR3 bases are TGTGCCAGCAGTTTAGCTGGCAGGGTTGATGGCTACACCTTC. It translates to CASSLAGRVDGYTF.

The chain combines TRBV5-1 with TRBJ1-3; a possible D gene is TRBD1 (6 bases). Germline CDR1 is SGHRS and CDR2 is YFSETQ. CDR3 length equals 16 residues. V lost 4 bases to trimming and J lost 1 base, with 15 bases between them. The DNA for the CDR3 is TGCGCCAGCAGCGAAGAGGGGGTTGGGTCTGGAAACACCATATATTTT. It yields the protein CASSEEGVGSGNTIYF.

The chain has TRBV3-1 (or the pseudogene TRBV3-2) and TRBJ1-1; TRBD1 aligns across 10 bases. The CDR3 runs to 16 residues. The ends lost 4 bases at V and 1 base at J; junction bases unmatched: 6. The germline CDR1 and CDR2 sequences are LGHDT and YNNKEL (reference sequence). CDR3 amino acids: CASSPRQGAGNTEAFF. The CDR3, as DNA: TGTGCCAGCAGCCCCAGACAGGGGGCGGGGAACACTGAAGCTTTCTTT.

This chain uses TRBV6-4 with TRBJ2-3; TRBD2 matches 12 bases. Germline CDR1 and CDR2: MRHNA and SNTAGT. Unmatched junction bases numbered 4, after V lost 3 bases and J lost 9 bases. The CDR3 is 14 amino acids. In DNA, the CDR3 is TGTGCCAGCAGTGAATTACTAGCGGGAGGAACGCAGTATTTT. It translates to CASSELLAGGTQYF.

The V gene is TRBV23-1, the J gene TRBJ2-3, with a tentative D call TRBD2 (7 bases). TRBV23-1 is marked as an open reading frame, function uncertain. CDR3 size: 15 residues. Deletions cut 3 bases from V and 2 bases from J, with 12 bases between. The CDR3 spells CASSHWGGATDTQYF. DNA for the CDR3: TGCGCCAGCAGTCACTGGGGGGGGGCCACAGATACGCAGTATTTT.

The CDR3 bases are TGCGCCAGCAGGACACAGGGGGGGCCTGGGGCCAACGTCCTGACTTTC. Amino acids: CASRTQGGPGANVLTF. The chain employs TRBV10-1 and TRBJ2-6; D perhaps matches TRBD1 (8 bases). Trimming removed 6 bases from V and 2 bases from J, with 14 bases in between. Looked up from germline, CDR1 is WNHNN and CDR2 is SYGVQD (reference sequence). CDR3 length equals 16 residues.

The CDR3 sequence: CSGRLAGADTQYF. The CDR3 coding sequence is TGCAGCGGCCGACTAGCGGGAGCAGATACGCAGTATTTT. J is TRBJ2-3 and V is TRBV29-1; 12 bases match TRBD2. Losses at the gene ends were 7 bases for V and 4 bases for J; bases not matched to a gene: 3. The CDR3 is 13 amino acids. Per germline, CDR1 SQVTM and CDR2 ANQGSEA.

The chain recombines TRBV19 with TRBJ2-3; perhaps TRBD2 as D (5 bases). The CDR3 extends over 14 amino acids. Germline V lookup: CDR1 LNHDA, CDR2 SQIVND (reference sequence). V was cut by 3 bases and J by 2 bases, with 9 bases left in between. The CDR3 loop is CASSMDSFTDTQYF. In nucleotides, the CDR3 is TGTGCCAGTAGTATGGACTCCTTCACAGATACGCAGTATTTT.

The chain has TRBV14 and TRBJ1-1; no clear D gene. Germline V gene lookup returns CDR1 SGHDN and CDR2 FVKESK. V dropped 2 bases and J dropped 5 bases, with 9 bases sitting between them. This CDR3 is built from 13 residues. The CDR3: CASSQSGGTEAFF. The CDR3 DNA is TGTGCCAGCAGCCAATCCGGAGGTACTGAAGCTTTCTTT.

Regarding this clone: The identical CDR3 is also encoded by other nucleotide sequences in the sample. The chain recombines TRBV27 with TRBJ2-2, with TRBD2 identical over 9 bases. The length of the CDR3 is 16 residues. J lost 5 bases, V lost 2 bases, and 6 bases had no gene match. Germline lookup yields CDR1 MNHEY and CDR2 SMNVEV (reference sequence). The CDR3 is CASSLIAGAGTGELFF. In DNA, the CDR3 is TGTGCCAGCAGTTTAATAGCGGGAGCAGGAACCGGGGAGCTGTTTTTT.

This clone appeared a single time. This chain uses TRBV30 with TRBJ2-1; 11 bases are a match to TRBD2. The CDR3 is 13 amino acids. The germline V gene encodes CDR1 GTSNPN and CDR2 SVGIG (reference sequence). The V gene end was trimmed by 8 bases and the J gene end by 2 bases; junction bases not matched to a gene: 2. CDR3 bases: TGTGCCGCGACTAGCGGGGCCTACAATGAGCAGTTCTTC. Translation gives CAATSGAYNEQFF. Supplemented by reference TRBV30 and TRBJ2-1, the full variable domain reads SQTIHQWPATLVQPVGSPLSLECTVEGTSNPNLYWYRQAAGRGLQLLFYSVGIGQISSEVPQNLSASRPQDRQFILSSKKLLLSDSGFYLCAATSGAYNEQFFGPGTRLTVL.

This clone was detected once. The DNA of the CDR3 is TGTGCCAGCAGCATTAGCGGGAGGACGACAGATACGCAGTATTTT. It yields the protein CASSISGRTTDTQYF. The chain uses TRBV7-2 and TRBJ2-3; TRBD2 aligns across 10 bases. Germline loops: CDR1 SGHTA, CDR2 FQGNSA. V was clipped by 5 bases and J by 3 bases; unmatched bases: 5. The CDR3 has 15 amino acids. Using reference TRBV7-2 and TRBJ2-3 for the parts outside the CDR3, the full variable domain is GAGVSQSPSNKVTEKGKDVELRCDPISGHTALYWYRQSLGQGLEFLIYFQGNSAPDKSGLPSDRFSAERTGGSVSTLTIQRTQQEDSAVYLCASSISGRTTDTQYFGPGTRLTVL.

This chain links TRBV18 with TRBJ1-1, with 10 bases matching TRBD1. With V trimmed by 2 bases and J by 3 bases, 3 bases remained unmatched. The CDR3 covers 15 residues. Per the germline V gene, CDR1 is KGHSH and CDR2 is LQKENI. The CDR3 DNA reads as TGTGCCAGCTCACCAGGGACAGGGGCGTACACTGAAGCTTTCTTT. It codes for CASSPGTGAYTEAFF.

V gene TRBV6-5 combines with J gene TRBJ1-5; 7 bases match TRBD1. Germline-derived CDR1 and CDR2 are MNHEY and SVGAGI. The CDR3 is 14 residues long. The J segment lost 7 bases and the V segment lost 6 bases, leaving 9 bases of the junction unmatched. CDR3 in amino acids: CASSADRRNQPQHF. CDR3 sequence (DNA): TGTGCCAGCAGCGCGGACAGGAGAAACCAGCCCCAGCATTTT.

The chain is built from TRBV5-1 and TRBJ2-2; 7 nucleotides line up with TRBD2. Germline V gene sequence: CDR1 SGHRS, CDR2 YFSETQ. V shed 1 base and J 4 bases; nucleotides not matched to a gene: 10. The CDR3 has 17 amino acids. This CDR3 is CASSLTGGSLGTGELFF. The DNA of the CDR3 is TGCGCCAGCAGCTTGACCGGCGGGAGCTTGGGCACCGGGGAGCTGTTTTTT.